Each of the 27 T cell receptor beta chains below was sequenced from the same sample in a study of Ad26.COV2.S vaccination and SARS-CoV-2 variants. Assay used: immunoSEQ multiplex PCR; TCRdb lists only in-frame clones, some missing. Of around 400,000 clones listed, about four fifths are singletons. The treatment is: some 20 received Ad26.COV2.S at low or high dose, single or two shots; about five received placebo; per-sample allocation not given. Collection of the samples took place on day 63 after the first injection of vaccine or placebo. The sample here was peripheral blood, taken in a trial of Ad26.COV2.S vaccine versus placebo. Source of these receptors: a person aged 18-60 years who received the Ad26.COV2.S COVID-19 vaccine or a placebo.

The CDR3 coding sequence is TGTGCCAGCAGTCCCCGGCTAGCGGGGGGAGAGACCCAGTACTTC. Its translation is CASSPRLAGGETQYF. V gene TRBV6-5 combines with J gene TRBJ2-5, with 11 bases matching TRBD2. J gave up 4 bases and V 5 bases, and 6 bases lay outside the gene matches. This CDR3 contains 15 residues. Germline-derived CDR1 and CDR2 are MNHEY and SVGAGI.

This chain uses TRBV19 with TRBJ2-7; no clear D. CDR1 is LNHDA, CDR2 SQIVND, per germline (reference sequence). This CDR3 contains 14 residues. V lost 5 bases and J 0 bases, leaving 11 bases between the germline ends. The CDR3 loop reads CASSLAVSSYEQYF. CDR3 DNA sequence: TGTGCCAGTAGTCTTGCGGTGAGCTCCTACGAGCAGTACTTC. Full variable domain (rest looked up from reference TRBV19 and TRBJ2-7): DGGITQSPKYLFRKEGQNVTLSCEQNLNHDAMYWYRQDPGQGLRLIYYSQIVNDFQKGDIAEGYSVSREKKESFPLTVTSAQKNPTAFYLCASSLAVSSYEQYFGPGTRLTVT.

V is TRBV6-4 and J is TRBJ2-1; 7 bases map to TRBD2. CDR1 is MRHNA and CDR2 is SNTAGT in the germline V gene. The V gene end was trimmed by 0 bases and the J gene end by 6 bases; junction bases not matched to a gene: 5. This CDR3 contains 15 residues. Here the CDR3 reads CASSDSAGVGNEQFF. The CDR3 nucleotides read TGTGCCAGCAGTGACTCCGCGGGAGTAGGCAATGAGCAGTTCTTC.

The gene calls are TRBV11-2 and TRBJ1-5; perhaps TRBD1 as D (6 bases). CDR1 SGHAT and CDR2 FQNNGV come from the germline V gene. V shed 1 base and J shed 5 bases, with 9 bases lying between them. This CDR3 comprises 14 residues. The DNA of the CDR3 is TGTGCCAGCAGCTTAGGGGCAGGGGATCAGCCCCAGCATTTT. This translates into CASSLGAGDQPQHF. The whole variable domain, remainder taken from reference TRBV11-2 and TRBJ1-5, is EAGVAQSPRYKIIEKRQSVAFWCNPISGHATLYWYQQILGQGPKLLIQFQNNGVVDDSQLPKDRFSAERLKGVDSTLKIQPAKLEDSAVYLCASSLGAGDQPQHFGDGTRLSIL.

V usage is TRBV27 and J usage is TRBJ1-2, with TRBD1 matching 7 bases. The CDR3 sequence is 13 residues long. The junction had 5 bases not matched to a gene; V was cut back by 2 bases and J by 8 bases. Germline V gene sequence: CDR1 MNHEY, CDR2 SMNVEV (reference sequence). CDR3 protein: CASSLAQGKGYTF. CDR3 nucleotide sequence: TGTGCCAGCAGTTTAGCACAGGGGAAGGGCTACACCTTC.

The chain employs TRBV3-1 (or the pseudogene TRBV3-2) and TRBJ1-4; maybe TRBD1 (6 bases). The germline CDR1 and CDR2 sequences are LGHDT and YNNKEL (reference sequence). Trimming shortened V by 3 bases and J by 8 bases, and 19 bases separated the two germline ends. CDR3 length: 16 residues. CDR3 sequence (DNA): TGTGCCAGCAGCCACACAGGGATGGGGATAGGGGAAAAACTGTTTTTT. Translated: CASSHTGMGIGEKLFF.

J is TRBJ2-5 and V is TRBV6-5, with D possibly TRBD2 on 7 matching bases. This CDR3 contains 12 residues. CDR1 MNHEY and CDR2 SVGAGI come from the germline V gene. V was clipped by 4 bases and J by 8 bases, with 11 bases between them. This chain's CDR3 is CASSSGGLTQYF. For the CDR3, the DNA is TGTGCCAGCAGTTCGGGGGGCTTAACCCAGTACTTC.

This clone was recorded once. This sample includes further DNA sequences coding for the same CDR3. This chain joins TRBV18 and TRBJ1-5, with 10 positions matching TRBD1. With V trimmed by 2 bases and J by 5 bases, 0 bases remained unmatched. The CDR3 contains 14 residues. The V gene's germline CDR1 is KGHSH and CDR2 LQKENI. The CDR3 sequence: CASSPGQGDQPQHF. In nucleotides, the CDR3 is TGTGCCAGCTCACCAGGACAGGGGGATCAGCCCCAGCATTTT.

The rearrangement links TRBV12-3 or TRBV12-4 to TRBJ2-7, with D unclear. V gave up 6 bases and J gave up 3 bases, with 9 bases separating them. This CDR3 is built from 12 residues. The CDR3 DNA reads TGTGCCAGCAGGTCTCAGAGCTACGAGCAGTACTTC. It encodes CASRSQSYEQYF.

Only a few counts were recorded for this clone. The V and J genes are TRBV27 and TRBJ1-6; D is unclear. V was pared by 2 bases and J by 6 bases, with 8 bases between. Germline V gene lookup returns CDR1 MNHEY and CDR2 SMNVEV (reference sequence). The CDR3 sequence is 14 residues long. Here the CDR3 reads CASSLGGINSPLHF. CDR3 DNA sequence: TGTGCCAGCAGTTTAGGTGGGATTAATTCACCCCTCCACTTT.

The rearrangement links TRBV6-5 to TRBJ1-6, with D possibly being TRBD1 (5 bases). The germline V gene has CDR1 MNHEY and CDR2 SVGAGI. The ends were cut back, 5 bases at V and 9 bases at J, with 11 bases in the middle. The length of the CDR3 is 13 residues. The CDR3 loop is CASSPGRLSPLHF. The CDR3 coding sequence is TGTGCCAGCAGTCCGGGACGGCTTTCACCCCTCCACTTT.

The chain uses TRBV7-6 and TRBJ1-1; TRBD1 matches at 10 bases. Germline CDR1 and CDR2: SGHVS and FNYEAQ. The CDR3 runs to 15 residues. The ends lost 4 bases at V and 4 bases at J; junction bases unmatched: 6. The CDR3 reads CASSWGQGRGTEAFF. For the CDR3, the DNA is TGTGCCAGCAGCTGGGGACAGGGGAGGGGCACTGAAGCTTTCTTT.

The DNA for the CDR3 is TGTGCCAGCAGTGAGGCTGAGCAGTTCTTC. Translation gives CASSEAEQFF. The chain uses TRBV2 and TRBJ2-1; D is undetermined. CDR3 length equals 10 residues. Germline V gene data show CDR1 as SNHLY and CDR2 as FYNNEI. Trimming took 3 bases from V and 9 from J, leaving 3 bases between them.

This clone was seen just once. The chain uses TRBV5-1 and TRBJ1-1, with D maybe TRBD1 (5 bases). The V end lost 4 bases, the J end lost 4 bases, and 20 bases lay between the germline ends. The CDR3 contains 16 residues. Germline assignment: CDR1 SGHRS and CDR2 YFSETQ. The CDR3 nucleotides read TGCGCCAGCAGCCTGGACCCGTCGGGGGTGAGCACTGAAGCTTTCTTT. It translates to CASSLDPSGVSTEAFF.

This clone was seen just once. V and J are TRBV6-4 and TRBJ1-2; no firm D call. The V and J ends lost 5 bases and 8 bases respectively, with 9 bases between them. From germline, CDR1 is MRHNA and CDR2 SNTAGT. CDR3 size: 11 residues. The CDR3 nucleotides read TGTGCCAGCAGTAACACGGAAGGCTACACCTTC. It translates to CASSNTEGYTF.

The table lists this clone with many counts. The V call is TRBV13, the J call TRBJ2-1; TRBD2 aligns across 16 bases. The V gene end was trimmed by 5 bases and the J gene end by 0 bases; junction bases not matched to a gene: 7. Germline loops: CDR1 PRHDT, CDR2 FYEKMQ (reference sequence). The CDR3 runs to 19 residues. CDR3 residues: CASSLRGLAGGGSYNEQFF. The CDR3 coding sequence is TGTGCCAGCAGCCTAAGGGGACTAGCGGGAGGGGGCTCCTACAATGAGCAGTTCTTC.

This chain connects TRBV6-2 or TRBV6-3 to TRBJ2-5, with D maybe TRBD2 (6 bases). The V end lost 2 bases, the J end lost 7 bases, and 20 bases lay between the germline ends. Germline V gene data show CDR1 as MNHEY and CDR2 as SVGEGT. The CDR3 is 16 residues long. DNA for the CDR3: TGTGCCAGCAGTTACATGCCCGGACTACCCGCTGGGACCCAGTACTTC. Protein: CASSYMPGLPAGTQYF.

The J gene is TRBJ2-3, the V gene TRBV5-4; D ambiguous. Germline V gene sequence: CDR1 SGHNT, CDR2 YYREEE (reference sequence). CDR3 size: 15 residues. Trimming cost V 2 bases and J 6 bases, with 16 bases left between them. The CDR3 region has the DNA TGTGCCAGCAGCTTCGGTAACTTAAGAGCGGATACGCAGTATTTT. This gives the protein CASSFGNLRADTQYF. Filled out from reference TRBV5-4 and TRBJ2-3, the complete variable domain reads ETGVTQSPTHLIKTRGQQVTLRCSSQSGHNTVSWYQQALGQGPQFIFQYYREEENGRGNFPPRFSGLQFPNYSSELNVNALELDDSALYLCASSFGNLRADTQYFGPGTRLTVL.

This clone was seen once. The chain links TRBV4-1 to TRBJ2-7; 9 bases are a match to TRBD2. Trimming removed 2 bases from V and 2 bases from J; junction bases left unmatched: 13. In germline, CDR1 is MGHRA, CDR2 YSYEKL. The CDR3 runs to 18 residues. CDR3 nucleotides: TGCGCCAGCAGCCAACTAGCGGGACTAGCTCCTAATACCTACGAGCAGTACTTC. It is translated as CASSQLAGLAPNTYEQYF.

V is TRBV11-2 and J is TRBJ1-6; D gene ambiguous. This CDR3 has 16 residues. Trimming took off 1 base at V and 6 bases at J, with 13 bases between the two ends. CDR1 and CDR2 from the germline V gene are SGHAT and FQNNGV. This CDR3 reads CASSLGRGTSNSPLHF. CDR3 DNA: TGTGCCAGCAGCTTAGGTCGGGGAACAAGTAATTCACCCCTCCACTTT.

The chain employs TRBV6-5 and TRBJ1-2, with TRBD1 as a possible D gene (6 bases). Trimming stripped 5 bases from V and 4 bases from J, with 11 bases between. Germline V lookup: CDR1 MNHEY, CDR2 SVGAGI. The CDR3 runs to 13 residues. The CDR3 nucleotides read TGTGCCAGCAGTACAGGGTCGGGCTATGGCTACACCTTC. Translated: CASSTGSGYGYTF.

This chain connects TRBV16 to TRBJ1-2, with D perhaps TRBD1 (6 bases). The CDR3 sequence is 14 residues long. Trimming stripped 4 bases from V and 4 bases from J, with 13 bases between. Germline assignment: CDR1 KGHSY and CDR2 FQNENV. DNA of the CDR3: TGTGCCAGCAGCCCGCAAGGGGGATCCTATGGCTACACCTTC. Translation gives CASSPQGGSYGYTF.

The chain carries TRBV10-1 and TRBJ1-2; D might be TRBD1 (5 bases). The length of the CDR3 is 14 residues. The germline CDR1 and CDR2 sequences are WNHNN and SYGVQD (reference sequence). The germline V and J ends were trimmed by 0 bases and 3 bases, with 8 bases remaining between them. CDR3 region: CASSESGRDYGYTF. The DNA of the CDR3 is TGCGCCAGCAGTGAGTCGGGCAGGGACTATGGCTACACCTTC.

The V call is TRBV7-8, the J call TRBJ1-5; D is perhaps TRBD1 (5 bases). Trimming removed 5 bases from V and 3 bases from J, with 20 bases in between. The CDR3 runs 17 residues. CDR1 and CDR2 from the germline V gene are SGHVS and FQNEAQ. As DNA, the CDR3 is TGTGCCAGCAGCCAATACCTCCTGGGACCGATCAATCAGCCCCAGCATTTT. Translation: CASSQYLLGPINQPQHF.

The V and J genes are TRBV20-1 and TRBJ2-7; D unresolved. V lost 3 bases and J lost 0, with 12 bases in between. This CDR3 spans 14 amino acids. Germline CDR1 is DFQATT and CDR2 is SNEGSKA (reference sequence). The CDR3 coding sequence is TGCAGTGCTAGTAGTTCCGGGCGCTCCTACGAGCAGTACTTC. Translated: CSASSSGRSYEQYF.

This chain uses TRBV25-1 with TRBJ2-5; D remains unclear. From germline, CDR1 is MGHDK and CDR2 SYGVNS. The CDR3 runs to 12 residues. V shed 4 bases and J shed 3 bases, with 6 bases lying between them. CDR3 bases: TGTGCCAGCAGTGTGGCAAAAGAGACCCAGTACTTC. This codes for CASSVAKETQYF.

This rearrangement joins TRBV5-1 to TRBJ1-1; 12 bases match TRBD1. Trimming removed 4 bases from V and 3 bases from J; junction bases left unmatched: 10. The length of the CDR3 is 17 residues. Germline V gene lookup returns CDR1 SGHRS and CDR2 YFSETQ. CDR3 nucleotide sequence: TGCGCCAGCAGCCCAGAGGGGGACAGGGGGCGCGACACTGAAGCTTTCTTT. The encoded protein is CASSPEGDRGRDTEAFF.